The clone carrying this TCR beta chain was seen once. Its antigen is unidentified. The sample comes from a study of T cell responses to AZD1222 COVID-19 vaccine. Assay used: immunoSEQ multiplex PCR; TCRdb lists only in-frame clones, some missing. The sample has about 170,000 clones, over 85% seen once. Study-wide points: Among spike-specific TCRs, nearly half reportedly target unmutated variant regions. An increase in Spike-specific TCR breadth and depth was observed after two AZD1222 doses.

This TCR was sampled from an adult in good health. Material: peripheral blood, obtained on day 0 of AZD1222 vaccination.

The CDR3 region is CATSRDGGGYGYTF. For the CDR3, the DNA is TGTGCCACCAGCAGAGATGGGGGCGGCTATGGCTACACCTTC. This chain connects TRBV15 to TRBJ1-2, with D perhaps matching TRBD1 (6 bases). Deletions cut 0 bases from V and 4 bases from J, with 9 bases between. The CDR3 extends over 14 amino acids. CDR1 LNHNV and CDR2 YYDKDF come from the germline V gene (reference sequence).